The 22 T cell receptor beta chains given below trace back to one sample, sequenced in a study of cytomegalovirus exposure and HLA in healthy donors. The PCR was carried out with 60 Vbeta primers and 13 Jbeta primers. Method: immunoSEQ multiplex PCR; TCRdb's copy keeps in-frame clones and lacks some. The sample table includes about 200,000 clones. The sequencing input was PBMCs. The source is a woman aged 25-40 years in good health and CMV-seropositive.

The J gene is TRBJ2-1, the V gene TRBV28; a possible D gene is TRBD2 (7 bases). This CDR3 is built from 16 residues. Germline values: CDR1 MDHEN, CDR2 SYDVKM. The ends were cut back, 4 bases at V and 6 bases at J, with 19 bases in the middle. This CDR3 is CASSSIDGRGGNEQFF. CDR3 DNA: TGTGCCAGCAGTTCGATCGATGGGAGGGGGGGCAATGAGCAGTTCTTC. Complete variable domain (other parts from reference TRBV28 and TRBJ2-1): DVKVTQSSRYLVKRTGEKVFLECVQDMDHENMFWYRQDPGLGLRLIYFSYDVKMKEKGDIPEGYSVSREKKERFSLILESASTNQTSMYLCASSSIDGRGGNEQFFGPGTRLTVL.

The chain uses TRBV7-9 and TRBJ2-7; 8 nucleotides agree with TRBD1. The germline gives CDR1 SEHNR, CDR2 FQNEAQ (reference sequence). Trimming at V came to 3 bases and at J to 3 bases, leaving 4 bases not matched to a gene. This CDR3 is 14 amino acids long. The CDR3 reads CASSLRTGFYEQYF. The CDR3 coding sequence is TGTGCCAGCAGCTTGAGGACAGGGTTCTACGAGCAGTACTTC.

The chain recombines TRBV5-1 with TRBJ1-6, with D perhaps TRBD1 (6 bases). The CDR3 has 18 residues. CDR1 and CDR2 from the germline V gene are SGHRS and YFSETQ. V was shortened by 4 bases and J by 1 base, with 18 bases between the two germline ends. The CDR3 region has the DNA TGCGCCAGCAGCCCGATACAGGGCTCTTGGTCCTATAATTCACCCCTCCACTTT. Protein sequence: CASSPIQGSWSYNSPLHF.

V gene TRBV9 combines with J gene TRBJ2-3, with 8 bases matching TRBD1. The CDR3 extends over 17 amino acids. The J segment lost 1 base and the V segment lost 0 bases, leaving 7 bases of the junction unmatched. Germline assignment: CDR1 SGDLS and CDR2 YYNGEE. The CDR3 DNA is TGTGCCAGCAGCGTAGAACCCAGGGGGCTAGGCACAGATACGCAGTATTTT. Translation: CASSVEPRGLGTDTQYF.

The CDR3 is CASSVEDREGRYQPQHF. The DNA of the CDR3 is TGTGCCAGCAGCGTAGAGGACAGGGAGGGAAGATATCAGCCCCAGCATTTT. This chain uses TRBV9 with TRBJ1-5, with 8 bases identical to TRBD1. The CDR3 loop spans 17 amino acids. The trim removed 0 bases at V and 5 bases at J, leaving 10 bases unmatched. CDR1 is SGDLS, CDR2 YYNGEE, per germline.

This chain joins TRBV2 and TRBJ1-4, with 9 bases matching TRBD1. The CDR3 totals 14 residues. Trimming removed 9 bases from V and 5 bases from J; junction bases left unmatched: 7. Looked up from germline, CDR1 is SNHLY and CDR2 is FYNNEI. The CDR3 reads CASNSGTGNEKLFF. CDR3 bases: TGTGCCAGTAATTCGGGGACAGGGAATGAAAAACTGTTTTTT.

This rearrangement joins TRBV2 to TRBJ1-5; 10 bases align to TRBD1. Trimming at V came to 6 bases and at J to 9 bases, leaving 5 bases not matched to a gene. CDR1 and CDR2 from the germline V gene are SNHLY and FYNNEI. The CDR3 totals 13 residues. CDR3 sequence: CASSGTGDPPQHF. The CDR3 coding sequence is TGTGCCAGCAGCGGGACAGGGGACCCGCCCCAGCATTTT.

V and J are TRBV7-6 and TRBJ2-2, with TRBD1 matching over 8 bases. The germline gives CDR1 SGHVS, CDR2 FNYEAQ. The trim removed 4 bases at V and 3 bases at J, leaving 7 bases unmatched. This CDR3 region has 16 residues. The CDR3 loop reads CASSSPDRAYTGELFF. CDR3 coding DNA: TGTGCCAGCAGCTCCCCGGACAGGGCTTACACCGGGGAGCTGTTTTTT.

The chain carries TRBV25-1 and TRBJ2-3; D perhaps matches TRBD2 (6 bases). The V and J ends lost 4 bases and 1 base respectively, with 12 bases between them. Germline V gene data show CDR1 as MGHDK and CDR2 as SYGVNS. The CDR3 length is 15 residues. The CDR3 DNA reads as TGTGCCAGCAGTGGTGGGTGGGGGGGCACAGATACGCAGTATTTT. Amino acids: CASSGGWGGTDTQYF.

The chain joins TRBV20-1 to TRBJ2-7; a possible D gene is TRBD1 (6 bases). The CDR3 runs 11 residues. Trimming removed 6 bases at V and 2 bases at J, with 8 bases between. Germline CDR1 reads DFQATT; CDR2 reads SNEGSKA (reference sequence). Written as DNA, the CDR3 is TGCAGTGCCCGACAGGCCTACGAGCAGTACTTC. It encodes CSARQAYEQYF.

For the CDR3, the DNA is TGCGCCAGCAGCCAAGGGTCCTGGTCGGGGACTAGCGGTTCCTCCTACGAGCAGTACTTC. Its protein product is CASSQGSWSGTSGSSYEQYF. This rearrangement joins TRBV4-1 to TRBJ2-7; 11 bases agree with TRBD2. Losses at the gene ends were 1 base for V and 0 bases for J; bases not matched to a gene: 14. The CDR3 loop spans 20 amino acids. Germline assignment: CDR1 MGHRA and CDR2 YSYEKL.

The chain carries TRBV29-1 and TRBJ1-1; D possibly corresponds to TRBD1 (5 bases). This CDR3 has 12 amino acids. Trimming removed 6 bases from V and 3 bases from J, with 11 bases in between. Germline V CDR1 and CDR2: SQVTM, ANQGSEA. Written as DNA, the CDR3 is TGCAGCGTGGGGGAGGGCTACACTGAAGCTTTCTTT. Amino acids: CSVGEGYTEAFF.

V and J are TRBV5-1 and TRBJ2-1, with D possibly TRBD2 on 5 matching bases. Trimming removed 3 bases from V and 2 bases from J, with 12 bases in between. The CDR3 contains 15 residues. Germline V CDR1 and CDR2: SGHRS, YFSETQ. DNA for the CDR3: TGCGCCAGCAGCTCGACTAACCCGACCTACAATGAGCAGTTCTTC. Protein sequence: CASSSTNPTYNEQFF. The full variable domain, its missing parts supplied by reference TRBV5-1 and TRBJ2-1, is KAGVTQTPRYLIKTRGQQVTLSCSPISGHRSVSWYQQTPGQGLQFLFEYFSETQRNKGNFPGRFSGRQFSNSRSEMNVSTLELGDSALYLCASSSTNPTYNEQFFGPGTRLTVL.

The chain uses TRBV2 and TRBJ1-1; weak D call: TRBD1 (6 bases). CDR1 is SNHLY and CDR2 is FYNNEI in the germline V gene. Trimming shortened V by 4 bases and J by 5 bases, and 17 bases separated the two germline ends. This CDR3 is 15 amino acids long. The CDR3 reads CASSVDTGRVTEAFF. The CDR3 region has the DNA TGTGCCAGCAGTGTAGATACAGGGAGGGTGACTGAAGCTTTCTTT.

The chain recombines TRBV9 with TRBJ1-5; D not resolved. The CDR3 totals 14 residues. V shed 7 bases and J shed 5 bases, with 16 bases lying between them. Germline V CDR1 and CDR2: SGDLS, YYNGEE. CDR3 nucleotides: TGTGCCAGCGGCGGACGGGGAACATATCAGCCCCAGCATTTT. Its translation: CASGGRGTYQPQHF.

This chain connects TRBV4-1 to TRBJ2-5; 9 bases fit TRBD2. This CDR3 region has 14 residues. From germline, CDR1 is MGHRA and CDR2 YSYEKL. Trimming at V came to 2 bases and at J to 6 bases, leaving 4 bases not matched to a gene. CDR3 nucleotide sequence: TGCGCCAGCAGCCAACTAGCGGGAATTAAGACCCAGTACTTC. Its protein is CASSQLAGIKTQYF.

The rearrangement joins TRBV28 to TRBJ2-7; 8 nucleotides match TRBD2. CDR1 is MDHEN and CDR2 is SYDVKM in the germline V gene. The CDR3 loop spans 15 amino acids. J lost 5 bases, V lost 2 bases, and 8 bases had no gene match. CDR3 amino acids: CASSLMGLGYHEQYF. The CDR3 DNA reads TGTGCCAGCAGTTTAATGGGACTAGGATACCACGAGCAGTACTTC.

The CDR3 reads CATSRDAGGGGDEQFF. The CDR3 nucleotides read TGTGCCACCAGCAGAGATGCCGGCGGGGGGGGTGATGAGCAGTTCTTC. The chain links TRBV15 to TRBJ2-1, with 9 bases matching TRBD2. Germline V CDR1 and CDR2: LNHNV, YYDKDF (reference sequence). Unmatched junction bases numbered 8, after V lost 0 bases and J lost 8 bases. CDR3 length equals 16 residues.

The CDR3 nucleotides read TGTGCCAGCTCACAGACGACAGGGCCGAGGAACACTGAAGCTTTCTTT. As protein: CASSQTTGPRNTEAFF. The rearrangement joins TRBV18 to TRBJ1-1, with 7 bases fitting TRBD1. The CDR3 totals 16 residues. V lost 4 bases to trimming and J lost 1 base; unmatched junction nucleotides: 9. Germline lookup yields CDR1 KGHSH and CDR2 LQKENI.

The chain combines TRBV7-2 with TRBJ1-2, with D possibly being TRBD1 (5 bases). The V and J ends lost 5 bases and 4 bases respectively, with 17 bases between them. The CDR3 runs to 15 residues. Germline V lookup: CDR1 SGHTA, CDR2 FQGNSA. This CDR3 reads CASSQRGGITYGYTF. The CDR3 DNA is TGTGCCAGCAGCCAGCGCGGGGGTATTACCTATGGCTACACCTTC. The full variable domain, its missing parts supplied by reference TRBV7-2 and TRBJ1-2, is GAGVSQSPSNKVTEKGKDVELRCDPISGHTALYWYRQSLGQGLEFLIYFQGNSAPDKSGLPSDRFSAERTGGSVSTLTIQRTQQEDSAVYLCASSQRGGITYGYTFGSGTRLTVV.

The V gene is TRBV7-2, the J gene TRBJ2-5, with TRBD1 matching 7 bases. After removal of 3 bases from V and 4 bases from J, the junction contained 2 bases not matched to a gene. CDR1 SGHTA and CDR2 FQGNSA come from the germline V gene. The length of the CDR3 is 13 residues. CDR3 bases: TGTGCCAGCAGCTTTAGGGGGCTAGAGACCCAGTACTTC. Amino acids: CASSFRGLETQYF.

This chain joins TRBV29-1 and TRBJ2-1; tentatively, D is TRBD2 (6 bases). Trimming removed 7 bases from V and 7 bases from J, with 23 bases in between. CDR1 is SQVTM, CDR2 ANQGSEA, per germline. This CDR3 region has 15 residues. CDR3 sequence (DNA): TGCAGCGGAGGGAATCGGGGGTCGGGAGAAAATGAGCAGTTCTTC. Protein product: CSGGNRGSGENEQFF.